The 5 T cell receptor beta chains below were found in one sample sequenced in a study of shared clonotypes between healthy human individuals. The method was immunoSEQ multiplex PCR; TCRdb's version includes in-frame clones alone and lacks a portion of them. The sample shows around 2.3 million clones, approximately 95% of them seen only once. Sequencing used naive CD4+ T cells sorted from blood. Noted subset: CD45RA+ positively selected. The receptors were sampled from a man in his late teens or twenties in good health.

The chain links TRBV10-3 to TRBJ2-7; 8 bases map to TRBD1. The trim removed 6 bases at V and 1 base at J, leaving 8 bases unmatched. In germline, CDR1 is ENHRY, CDR2 SYGVKD. This CDR3 region has 15 residues. CDR3 loop: CAISLTGGTSYEQYF. The CDR3 nucleotides read TGTGCCATCAGCCTAACAGGGGGGACTTCCTACGAGCAGTACTTC.

This chain joins TRBV5-1 and TRBJ1-6; 7 bases fit TRBD1. V lost 2 bases, J lost 10 bases, and 12 bases stayed unmatched. Germline CDR1 is SGHRS and CDR2 is YFSETQ. The CDR3 sequence is 16 residues long. The CDR3 DNA reads TGCGCCAGCAGCTTACAGGGGTCCACTACGGGATCACCCCTCCACTTT. This translates into CASSLQGSTTGSPLHF.

CDR3: CASSTWDGSYEQYF. The CDR3 DNA is TGCGCCAGCAGCACATGGGACGGCTCCTACGAGCAGTACTTC. The V gene is TRBV5-1, the J gene TRBJ2-7, with D perhaps matching TRBD1 or TRBD2 (5 bases each). V dropped 4 bases and J dropped 0 bases, with 11 bases sitting between them. Germline V lookup: CDR1 SGHRS, CDR2 YFSETQ. The CDR3 consists of 14 residues.

This clone was found once. The rearrangement joins TRBV5-1 to TRBJ2-3; 9 bases are shared with TRBD2. Unmatched junction bases numbered 15, after V lost 4 bases and J lost 6 bases. CDR1 is SGHRS, CDR2 YFSETQ, per germline. CDR3 length: 17 amino acids. The CDR3 loop is CASSPSTGGGARDTQYF. The DNA of the CDR3 is TGCGCCAGCAGCCCCTCCACGGGCGGGGGGGCGCGGGATACGCAGTATTTT.

The gene calls are TRBV5-1 and TRBJ2-2; D may be TRBD1 or TRBD2 (5 bases each). Germline V gene lookup returns CDR1 SGHRS and CDR2 YFSETQ. V lost 2 bases and J 0 bases, leaving 11 bases between the germline ends. This CDR3 spans 16 amino acids. In DNA, the CDR3 is TGCGCCAGCAGCTTTGCCGGGACCACGAACACCGGGGAGCTGTTTTTT. As protein: CASSFAGTTNTGELFF.